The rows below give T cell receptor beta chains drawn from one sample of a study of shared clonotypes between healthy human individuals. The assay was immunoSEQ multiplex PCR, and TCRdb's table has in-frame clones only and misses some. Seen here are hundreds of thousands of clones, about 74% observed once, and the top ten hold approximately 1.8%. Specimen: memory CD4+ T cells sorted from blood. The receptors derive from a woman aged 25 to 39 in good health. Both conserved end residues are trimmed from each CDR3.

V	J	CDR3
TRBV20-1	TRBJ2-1	SARDPQILF
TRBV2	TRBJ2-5	ASSGQGVETQY
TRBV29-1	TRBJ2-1	SVESTGGNEQF
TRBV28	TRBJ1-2	ASSSTNYGYT
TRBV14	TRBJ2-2	ASSLIKRASYTGELF
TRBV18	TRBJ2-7	ASSQRPVAETYEQY
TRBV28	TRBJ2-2	ASSTTGVGTGELF
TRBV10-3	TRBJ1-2	AISADGGQRGYT
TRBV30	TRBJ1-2	AWSTQISTGTLDYGYT
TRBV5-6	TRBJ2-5	ASSLGGLQETQY
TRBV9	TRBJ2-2	ASRLGLAYNTGELF
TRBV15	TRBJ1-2	ATSRGAENYGYT
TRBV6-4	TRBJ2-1	ASSDQRAGGPSPWNEQF
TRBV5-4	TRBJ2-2	ASSFGQGNTGELF
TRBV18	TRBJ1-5	ASSPQTDSNQPQH
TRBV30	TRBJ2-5	AWGRGETQY
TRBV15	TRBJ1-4	ATSRGLNRDTNEKLF
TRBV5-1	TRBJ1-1	ASSPAENTEAF
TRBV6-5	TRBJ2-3	ASSYGNTDTQY
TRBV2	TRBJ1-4	ASSDRGTNEKLF
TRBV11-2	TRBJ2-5	ASSLGGSAGETQY
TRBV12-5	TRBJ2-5	ASGLGETQY
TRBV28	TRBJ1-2	ASNDRGRSGERGYT
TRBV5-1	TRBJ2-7	ASSLVGDDEQY
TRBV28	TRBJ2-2	ASRGQGGTGELF
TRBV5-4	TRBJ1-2	ASSSWDRLGYGYT
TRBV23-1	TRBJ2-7	ASSHSGRSYEQY
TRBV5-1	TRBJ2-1	ASSLAPGGGPSNEQF
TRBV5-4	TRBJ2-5	ASSWYRDEETQY
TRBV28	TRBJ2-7	ASSSGQGYEQY
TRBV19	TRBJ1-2	ASSGSYVGYNYGYT
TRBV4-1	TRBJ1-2	ASSQVLHAGAPAGYT
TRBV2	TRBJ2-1	ASSEESNSGKSWSYNEQF
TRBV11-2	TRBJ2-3	ASSFASTDTQY
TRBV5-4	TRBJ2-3	ASQHTQELNTDTQY
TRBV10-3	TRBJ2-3	AISVELTDTQY
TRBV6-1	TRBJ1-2	ASSGGFGTYGYT
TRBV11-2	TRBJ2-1	ASSRGGLAVYNEQF
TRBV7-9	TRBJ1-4	ASSLRDEKLF
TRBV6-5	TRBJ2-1	ASKDRVVNEQF
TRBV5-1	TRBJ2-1	ASSLRPSGTSENEQF
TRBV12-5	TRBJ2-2	ASGAGLGELF
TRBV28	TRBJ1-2	ASTDGLLGYT
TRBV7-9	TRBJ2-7	ASSFNPGQVGAYEQY
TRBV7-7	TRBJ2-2	ASSASGGELF
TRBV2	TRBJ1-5	ASSETNRNQPQH
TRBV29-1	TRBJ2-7	SVGAEAKQY
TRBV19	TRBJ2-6	ASSGGPGANVLT
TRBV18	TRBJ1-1	ASSLGAGGSREAF
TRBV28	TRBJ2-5	ASSFRAGETQY